The sequence of this TCR beta chain was determined in a study of blood T cells in healthy people across ages. This CDR3 is 14 amino acids long. V lost 1 base and J lost 0, with 3 bases in between. Per the germline V gene, CDR1 is KGHDR and CDR2 is SFDVKD. Combining a sample-barcoded 5' primer with a J-beta primer mix, a second PCR ran for 7 to 11 cycles. MiXCR was run by TCRdb on the 5' RACE reads, yielding one entry per CDR3 protein. The sample gives over 1,500,000 distinct CDR3 sequences, 35% to 50% of which show up once; about 21% is in the top ten. Investigators took approximately 10 milliliters of peripheral blood from every donor. This clonotype appeared a few times.

The rearrangement uses TRBV24-1 and TRBJ1-5; no reliable D call. Sequenced material: blood. This TCR was sampled from a human donor in good health. CDR3 protein: CATSDFTSNQPQHF. The CDR3 region has the DNA TGTGCCACCAGTGATTTCACTAGCAATCAGCCCCAGCATTTT.